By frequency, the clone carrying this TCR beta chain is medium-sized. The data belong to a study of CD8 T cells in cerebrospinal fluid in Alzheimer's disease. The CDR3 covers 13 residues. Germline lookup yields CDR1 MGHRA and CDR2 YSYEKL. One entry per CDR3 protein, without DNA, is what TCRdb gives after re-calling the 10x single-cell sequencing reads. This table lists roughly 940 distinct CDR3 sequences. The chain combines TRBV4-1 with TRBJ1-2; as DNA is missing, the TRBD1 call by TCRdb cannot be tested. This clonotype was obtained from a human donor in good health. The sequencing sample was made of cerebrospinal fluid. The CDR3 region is CASSLRDTVGYTF.